The clone carrying this TCR beta chain was observed many times. The sample originates from a study of early T cells in non-severe SARS-CoV-2 infection. Individual cDNA molecules were tagged with unique molecular identifiers. MiXCR was run by TCRdb on the 5' RACE reads, yielding one entry per CDR3 protein. The profile shows tens of thousands of distinct CDR3 sequences, approximately 11% of them singletons. This receptor was taken from an adult who was a healthcare worker with PCR-confirmed SARS-CoV-2 infection or an uninfected control (not recorded which). The sequenced sample consisted of whole blood.

The DNA for the CDR3 is TGTGCCAGCTCCGGGTTGGAGCGGGAAGAGCAGTACTTC. Translated: CASSGLEREEQYF. V is TRBV7-9 and J is TRBJ2-7; 7 positions match TRBD2. Germline assignment: CDR1 SEHNR and CDR2 FQNEAQ (reference sequence). V lost 8 bases and J lost 7; bases outside the gene matches: 11. The CDR3 length is 13 residues.